This TCR beta chain was found in a study of shared clonotypes between healthy human individuals. The CDR3 totals 17 residues. The germline CDR1 and CDR2 sequences are SEHNR and FQNEAQ (reference sequence). The ends lost 1 base at V and 3 bases at J; junction bases unmatched: 10. Evenly divided among several immunoSEQ plates was the genomic DNA of each subset. Assay used: immunoSEQ multiplex PCR; TCRdb lists only in-frame clones, some missing. Among 1.6 million or so clones, 98% were seen once, and the ten largest hold 0.36%. The sequenced material came from naive CD4+ T cells sorted from blood. Subset denoted: CD45RA+ positively selected. This rearrangement joins TRBV7-9 to TRBJ2-3, with TRBD2 matching 7 bases. The clonotype was recovered from a man in his thirties or forties in good health. This chain's CDR3 is CASSLVWTSDLTDTQYF. CDR3 DNA sequence: TGTGCCAGCAGCTTAGTATGGACTAGTGATTTAACAGATACGCAGTATTTT.